This T cell receptor (beta chain) was profiled in a study of shared clonotypes between healthy human individuals. Germline V gene lookup returns CDR1 SGHTA and CDR2 FQGNSA. The CDR3 consists of 16 residues. Study-level findings and limits: Memory subsets generally showed lower estimated richness than naive subsets. The generation probabilities recorded for non-shared clonotypes fell below those of clonotypes shared by all four donors. Shared clonotypes: roughly 4.5% naive CD4, around 3.5% naive CD8, 2.3% memory CD4, 0.4% memory CD8.

Concerning this clone: Its target is unknown.

Replicate PCRs for sorted subsets used around 200 ng DNA; this equaled 25,000 to 30,000 T cell genomes. Data came from immunoSEQ multiplex PCR; TCRdb stores just in-frame clones and leaves some out. The table records 600,000 to 750,000 clones, approximately 77% of them present only once. Sequenced: memory CD4+ T cells sorted from blood. Subset here: CD45RA-negative fraction. This receptor was taken from a young woman in good health. This rearrangement joins TRBV7-2 to TRBJ2-5, with TRBD2 identical over 15 bases. The end of the DNA is better explained by TRBJ2-7, so the J call may be wrong. CDR3 protein: CASSWTSGRVAYEQYF. The CDR3 DNA reads TGTGCCAGCAGCTGGACTAGCGGGAGGGTCGCCTACGAGCAGTACTTC.